This TCR beta chain was identified during a study of blood T cell repertoires in COVID-19. Sequencing used immunoSEQ multiplex PCR; TCRdb keeps in-frame clones, though not all of them. There are approximately 140,000 clones in the sample; 87% occur only once, and approximately 6.1% lies in the top ten. The CDR3 has 13 residues. J lost 9 bases, V lost 7 bases, and 7 bases had no gene match. Germline loops: CDR1 MNHEY, CDR2 SVGAGI. The chain is built from TRBV6-5 and TRBJ2-1; 9 nucleotides match TRBD1. The sequence derives from a man of 80 years or more with acute or convalescent COVID-19. Material for sequencing was peripheral blood. The CDR3 DNA reads as TGTGCCAGCATGAAGGACAGGGGTCCTGAGCAGTTCTTC. It yields the protein CASMKDRGPEQFF.